Below are 6 T cell receptor beta chains sequenced from a single sample in a study of PD-1 blockade in classical Hodgkin lymphoma. The protocol was immunoSEQ multiplex PCR, while the TCRdb copy is restricted to in-frame clones and leaves out a portion. The sample lists 64,000 or so clones; more than 80% were seen once. Regarding time point: cycle 4 day 1 (C4D1), after more than five weeks of nivolumab. No patient escaped relapse after autologous stem cell transplantation, and brentuximab vedotin exposure varied. The material was peripheral blood mononuclear cells (PBMCs), obtained before the fourth cycle of nivolumab. Receptors were obtained from a human donor with classical Hodgkin lymphoma.

The V call is TRBV10-3, the J call TRBJ2-5; 7 positions match TRBD2. The V gene's germline CDR1 is ENHRY and CDR2 SYGVKD. The V segment lost 6 bases and the J segment 4 bases; nucleotides outside the gene matches: 8. The CDR3 totals 14 residues. This chain's CDR3 is CAIRSGMGGETQYF. As DNA, the CDR3 is TGTGCCATCAGAAGCGGGATGGGTGGAGAGACCCAGTACTTC.

This sequence joins TRBV28 and TRBJ2-3; 10 nucleotides line up with TRBD1. CDR1 MDHEN and CDR2 SYDVKM come from the germline V gene. CDR3 length: 15 amino acids. Trimming took 6 bases from V and 2 from J; bases not matched to a gene: 5. The DNA for the CDR3 is TGTGCCAGCAGCACTGGACAGGGGGTCACAGATACGCAGTATTTT. It yields the protein CASSTGQGVTDTQYF.

V gene TRBV6-5 combines with J gene TRBJ1-2; possible D gene TRBD1, 6 bases. This CDR3 contains 15 residues. The germline CDR1 and CDR2 sequences are MNHEY and SVGAGI. The V gene lost 10 bases and the J gene lost 4 bases, with 22 bases spanning the gap. The CDR3 DNA reads TGTGCCACTTCCCCAGAGGGGGGTCGGTTCTATGGCTACACCTTC. Translated, it gives CATSPEGGRFYGYTF.

The chain joins TRBV28 to TRBJ1-2, with 8 bases lining up with TRBD1. Germline CDR1 and CDR2: MDHEN and SYDVKM. The V gene end was trimmed by 6 bases and the J gene end by 1 base; junction bases not matched to a gene: 19. CDR3 size: 19 residues. The CDR3 DNA is TGTGCCAGCAGCCTTACACCCCAGGGGGCGAGCGCCAATAACTATGGCTACACCTTC. This gives the protein CASSLTPQGASANNYGYTF.

In the case of this clone: A junction end diverges from the germline sequence, so it may reflect a read error. The chain links TRBV11-3 to TRBJ1-1; weak D call: TRBD1 (6 bases). This CDR3 spans 10 amino acids. Germline CDR1 is SGHNT and CDR2 is YENEEA. The CDR3, as DNA: TGTGCCAGCAGCGCAAAAGGGGGTCTCTTT. As protein: CASSAKGGLF.

The chain employs TRBV4-2 and TRBJ2-7; no definite D call. V was shortened by 0 bases and J by 0 bases, with 9 bases between the two germline ends. The CDR3 has 15 residues. From germline, CDR1 is LGHNA and CDR2 YNFKEQ. The CDR3 loop reads CASSQEDANSYEQYF. The CDR3 DNA is TGTGCCAGCAGCCAAGAGGACGCAAACTCCTACGAGCAGTACTTC.